This TCR beta chain was captured in a study of shared T cell receptors in the human thymus. The method was immunoSEQ multiplex PCR; TCRdb's version includes in-frame clones alone and lacks a portion of them. This table has 500,000 to 550,000 clones, 75% to 80% appearing once. This CDR3 has 14 amino acids. V gave up 4 bases and J gave up 4 bases, with 13 bases separating them. Germline V gene data show CDR1 as SNHLY and CDR2 as FYNNEI. These data are also associated with another study on human thymus T cells. As that report states: Those donating were healthy Finnish infants in corrective surgery for congenital heart defects.

Sequencing was done on a sample of thymocytes. This TCR was recovered from a boy in the first two years of life with a congenital heart defect. V and J are TRBV2 and TRBJ1-2; D remains ambiguous. DNA for the CDR3: TGTGCCAGCAGTGCGCTGGTATCTACCTATGGCTACACCTTC. It translates to CASSALVSTYGYTF.